This T cell receptor beta chain emerged from a study of identical twins. Losses at the gene ends were 4 bases for V and 2 bases for J; bases not matched to a gene: 7. The germline gives CDR1 SGHVS, CDR2 FNYEAQ. CDR3 size: 15 residues. A universal primer site came from template switching; cDNA carried unique molecular identifiers. Each CDR3 protein gets one entry after TCRdb re-called the 5' RACE reads with MiXCR. Of 450,000 or so distinct CDR3 sequences in the sample, around 18% were seen once. Study conclusions and caveats: It was cross-sectional statistical analysis, not following the same donors, that the conclusions relied on.

Details on this clonotype: The antigen remains undetermined.

This chain joins TRBV7-6 and TRBJ2-5, with 7 bases fitting TRBD1. Sequencing input: naive T cells sorted from blood. The receptor was isolated from a man aged 45-65 years in good health. The CDR3: CASSSETGEQETQYF. The CDR3, as DNA: TGTGCCAGCAGCTCAGAAACAGGGGAGCAAGAGACCCAGTACTTC.